A single sample is the source of the 5 T cell receptor beta chains below, sequenced in a study of T cells in Graves' hyperthyroidism and ophthalmopathy. The TCR beta CDR3 regions underwent amplification using RNA transcripts as the source. HTBI primers drove first-round RT-PCR of the TCR CDR3. TCRdb called the multiplex PCR reads again in MiXCR, with one record for every CDR3 protein. The table lists about 400,000 distinct CDR3 sequences, about 15% of them singletons. The sequenced material came from blood. The receptors derive from a woman aged 30 to 39 with Graves' hyperthyroidism.

As regards this clonotype: A much larger clonotype is one base distant, so this may be a read error. The chain combines TRBV3-1 with TRBJ1-6, with D unclear. CDR3 size: 14 residues. Germline values: CDR1 LGHDT, CDR2 YNNKEL (reference sequence). CDR3 nucleotide sequence: TGTGCCAGCAGCAGTACCCAGCTTAATTCACCCCCCCACTTT. Translating gives CASSSTQLNSPPHF.

This sequence joins TRBV20-1 and TRBJ2-5, with D uncertain. V was clipped by 1 base and J by 7 bases, with 4 bases between them. The CDR3 consists of 10 residues. Germline V lookup: CDR1 DFQATT, CDR2 SNEGSKA (reference sequence). The CDR3 loop reads CSARAGTQYF. The CDR3, as DNA: TGCAGTGCTAGAGCTGGGACCCAGTACTTC.

This chain joins TRBV5-4 and TRBJ1-1, with 7 bases matching TRBD1. The trim removed 1 base at V and 4 bases at J, leaving 4 bases unmatched. This CDR3 has 14 amino acids. The germline CDR1 and CDR2 sequences are SGHNT and YYREEE (reference sequence). The CDR3 region is CASSLTDRATEAFF. The CDR3 DNA sequence: TGTGCCAGCAGCTTGACCGACAGGGCCACTGAAGCTTTCTTT. The complete variable domain, with remaining parts taken from reference TRBV5-4 and TRBJ1-1, reads ETGVTQSPTHLIKTRGQQVTLRCSSQSGHNTVSWYQQALGQGPQFIFQYYREEENGRGNFPPRFSGLQFPNYSSELNVNALELDDSALYLCASSLTDRATEAFFGQGTRLTVV.

Ten or more counts support this clonotype. The chain joins TRBV20-1 to TRBJ2-2; the match to TRBD2 covers 13 bases. There are 15 residues in the CDR3. Per the germline V gene, CDR1 is DFQATT and CDR2 is SNEGSKA (reference sequence). The V and J ends lost 3 bases and 7 bases, in that order; junction bases with no gene match: 5. CDR3 protein: CSASALAGGIGELFF. The CDR3 region has the DNA TGCAGTGCTAGTGCACTAGCGGGAGGGATCGGGGAGCTGTTTTTT.

This clonotype has ten or more counts. This sequence joins TRBV28 and TRBJ2-6; maybe TRBD2 (7 bases). Between the trimmed V and J ends, which lost 2 bases and 2 bases, there was a span of 10 bases. Germline loops: CDR1 MDHEN, CDR2 SYDVKM. This CDR3 has 16 residues. The CDR3 DNA follows: TGTGCCAGCAGTTTACGGGGGGCGACTGGGGCCAACGTCCTGACTTTC. Amino acids: CASSLRGATGANVLTF.